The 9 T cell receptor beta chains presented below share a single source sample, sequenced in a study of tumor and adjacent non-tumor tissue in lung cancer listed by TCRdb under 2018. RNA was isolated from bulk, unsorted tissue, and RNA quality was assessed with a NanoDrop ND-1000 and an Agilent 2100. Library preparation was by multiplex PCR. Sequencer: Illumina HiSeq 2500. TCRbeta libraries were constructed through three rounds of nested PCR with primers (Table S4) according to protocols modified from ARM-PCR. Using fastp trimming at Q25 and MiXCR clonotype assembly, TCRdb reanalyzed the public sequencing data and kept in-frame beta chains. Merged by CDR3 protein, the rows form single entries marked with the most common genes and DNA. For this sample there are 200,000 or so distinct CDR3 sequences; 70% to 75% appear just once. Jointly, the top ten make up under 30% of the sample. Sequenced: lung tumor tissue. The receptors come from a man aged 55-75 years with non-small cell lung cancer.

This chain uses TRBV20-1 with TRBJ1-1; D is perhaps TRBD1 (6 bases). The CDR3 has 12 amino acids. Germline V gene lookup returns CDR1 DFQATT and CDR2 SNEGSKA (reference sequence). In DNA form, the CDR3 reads TGCTGGTCGGGACATCTGAACACTGAAGCTTTCTTT. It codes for CWSGHLNTEAFF.

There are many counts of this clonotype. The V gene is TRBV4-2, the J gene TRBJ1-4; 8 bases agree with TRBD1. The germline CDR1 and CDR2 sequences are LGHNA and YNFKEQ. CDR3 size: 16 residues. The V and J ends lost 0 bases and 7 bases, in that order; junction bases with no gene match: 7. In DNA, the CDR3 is TGTGCCAGCAGCCAAGACAGGACAGGGATAAGTGAAAAACTGTTTTTT. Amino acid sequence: CASSQDRTGISEKLFF.

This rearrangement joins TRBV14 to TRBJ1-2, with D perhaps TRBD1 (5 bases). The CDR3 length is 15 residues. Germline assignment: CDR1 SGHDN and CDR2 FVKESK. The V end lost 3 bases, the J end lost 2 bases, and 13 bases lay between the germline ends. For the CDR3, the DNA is TGTGCCAGCAGCCAGTGGGACCAAGCGAACTATGGCTACACCTTC. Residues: CASSQWDQANYGYTF.

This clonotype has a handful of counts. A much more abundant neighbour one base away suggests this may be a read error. The CDR3 sequence is CASSLDTMRRTTQYF. CDR3 coding DNA: TGTGCCAGCAGCTTAGATACCATGCGGCGGACTACGCAGTATTTT. The rearrangement joins TRBV11-3 to TRBJ2-3; D unresolved. In germline, CDR1 is SGHNT, CDR2 YENEEA. Trimming took 0 bases from V and 8 from J, leaving 15 bases between them. The CDR3 loop spans 15 amino acids.

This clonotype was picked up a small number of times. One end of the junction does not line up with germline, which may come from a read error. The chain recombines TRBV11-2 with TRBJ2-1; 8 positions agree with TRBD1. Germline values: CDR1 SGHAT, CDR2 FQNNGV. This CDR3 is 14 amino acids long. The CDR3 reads CASSLWTGNNELFF. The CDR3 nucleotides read TGTGCCAGCAGCTTATGGACAGGGAACAATGAGCTGTTCTTC.

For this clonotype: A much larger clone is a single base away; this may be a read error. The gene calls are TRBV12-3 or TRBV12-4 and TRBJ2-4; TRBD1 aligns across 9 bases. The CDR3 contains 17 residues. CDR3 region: CASSLSRQGGAQNIQYF. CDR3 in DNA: TGTGCCAGCAGTTTATCCCGACAGGGGGGAGCCCAAAACATTCAGTACTTC.

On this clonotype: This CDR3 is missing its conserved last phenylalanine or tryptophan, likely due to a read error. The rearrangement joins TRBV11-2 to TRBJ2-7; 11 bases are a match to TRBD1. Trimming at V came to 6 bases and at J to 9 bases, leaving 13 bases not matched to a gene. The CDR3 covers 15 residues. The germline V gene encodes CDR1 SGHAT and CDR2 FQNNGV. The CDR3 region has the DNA TGTGCCAGCAGGTCCCCGGGACAGGGGGTTTTGGTGCAGTACTAC. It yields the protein CASRSPGQGVLVQYY.

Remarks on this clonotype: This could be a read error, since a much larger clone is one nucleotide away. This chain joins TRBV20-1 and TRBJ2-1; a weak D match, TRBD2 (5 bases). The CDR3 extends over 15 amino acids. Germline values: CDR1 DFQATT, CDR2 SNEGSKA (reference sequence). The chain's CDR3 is CSARDYRGGYNEQIF. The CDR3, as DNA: TGCAGTGCTAGAGATTATCGAGGAGGCTACAATGAGCAGATCTTC.

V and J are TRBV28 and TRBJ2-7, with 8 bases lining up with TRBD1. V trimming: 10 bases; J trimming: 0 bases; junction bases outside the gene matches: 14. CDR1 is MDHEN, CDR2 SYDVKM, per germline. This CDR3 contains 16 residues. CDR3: CANRGHGQGLSYEQYF. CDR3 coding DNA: TGTGCCAACAGAGGGCACGGACAGGGCCTCTCCTACGAGCAGTACTTC.